The present TCR beta chain was sequenced within a study of early T cells in non-severe SARS-CoV-2 infection. This clonotype was found many times. Per the germline V gene, CDR1 is MGHRA and CDR2 is YSYEKL. The germline V and J ends were trimmed by 5 bases and 4 bases, with 14 bases remaining between them. This CDR3 contains 15 residues. MiXCR, applied by TCRdb to the 5' RACE reads, yields one record per CDR3 protein. The sample records roughly 75,000 distinct CDR3 sequences, over 8.5% being singletons. The TCR originated in an adult who was a healthcare worker with PCR-confirmed SARS-CoV-2 infection or an uninfected control (not recorded which). Sequenced sample: whole blood. The V call is TRBV4-1, the J call TRBJ1-4, with D maybe TRBD1 (5 bases). The CDR3 is CASSETHQGNEKLFF. The CDR3 bases are TGCGCCAGCAGCGAAACCCATCAGGGTAATGAAAAACTGTTTTTT.